This section outlines one TCR beta chain sequence together with its context. Assay: immunoSEQ multiplex PCR; the TCRdb copy retains only in-frame clones and omits some. This table has 150,000 to 200,000 clones, about 80% appearing once. The sample belongs to a study of blood T cell repertoires in COVID-19. Germline CDR1 and CDR2: MDHEN and SYDVKM. This CDR3 region has 14 residues. V gave up 6 bases and J gave up 0 bases, with 8 bases separating them. V usage is TRBV28 and J usage is TRBJ2-2, with D possibly matching TRBD2 (6 bases). The source is a woman in her 70s with acute or convalescent COVID-19. Sequencing was carried out using peripheral blood. CDR3 in amino acids: CASRGDSNTGELFF. The DNA of the CDR3 is TGTGCCAGCAGGGGGGACTCGAACACCGGGGAGCTGTTTTTT. Filled out from reference TRBV28 and TRBJ2-2, the complete variable domain reads DVKVTQSSRYLVKRTGEKVFLECVQDMDHENMFWYRQDPGLGLRLIYFSYDVKMKEKGDIPEGYSVSREKKERFSLILESASTNQTSMYLCASRGDSNTGELFFGEGSRLTVL.